The clone carrying this T cell receptor beta chain was observed once. The antigen remains undetermined. V trimming: 8 bases; J trimming: 5 bases; junction bases outside the gene matches: 4. CDR3 length: 14 amino acids. Included in the TCR beta cDNA libraries were unique molecular identifiers. T cells numbering roughly 1 to 10 million yielded cDNA molecules that totaled approximately 500,000. One entry per CDR3 protein results from TCRdb running MiXCR on the PCR reads. The sample consists of around 700,000 distinct CDR3 sequences, about 60% of them appearing once. These data belong to a study of post-analysis software for immune sequencing data. Looking at the study overall: In terms of disease course, relapsing-remitting, secondary progressive and progressive-relapsing multiple sclerosis were included. Study-wide points: Samples prepared in the same batch strongly co-clustered by F measure. Multiple sclerosis patients had significantly lower normalized Chao1 diversity than controls. Patients showed TRBV5-6, TRBV5-1 and TRBV20-1 among a handful of TRBV segments more frequent than in controls.

J is TRBJ2-3 and V is TRBV12-3 or TRBV12-4, with TRBD2 matching over 13 bases. The TCR sequence derives from a girl aged 2-15 years with multiple sclerosis. The material sequenced was blood. CDR3 sequence: CASGGLAGEDTQYF. The CDR3, as DNA: TGTGCCAGCGGTGGACTAGCGGGAGAAGATACGCAGTATTTT.